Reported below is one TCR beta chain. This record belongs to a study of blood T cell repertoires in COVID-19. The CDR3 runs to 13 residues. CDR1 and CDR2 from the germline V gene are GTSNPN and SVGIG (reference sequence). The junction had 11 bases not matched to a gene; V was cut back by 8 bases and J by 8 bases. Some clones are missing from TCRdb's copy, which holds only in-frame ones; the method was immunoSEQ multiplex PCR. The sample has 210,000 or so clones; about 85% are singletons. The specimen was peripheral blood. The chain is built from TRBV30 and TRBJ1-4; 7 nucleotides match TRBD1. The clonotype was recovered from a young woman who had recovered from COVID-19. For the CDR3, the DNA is TGTGCCCAACAGGGGCCGTCTCGGGAAAAACTGTTTTTT. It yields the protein CAQQGPSREKLFF.